Listed below are T cell receptor beta chains from one sample, sequenced in a study of yellow fever vaccine responses in identical twins. TCRdb redid the calling of the RT-PCR reads with MiXCR, one entry per CDR3 protein. Of about 16,000 distinct CDR3 sequences listed, approximately 82% are singletons. The sample was T cells from blood (PBMCs), unsorted or a sorted subset (not recorded which), taken before or after yellow fever vaccination (not recorded which). These receptor sequences come from a woman in her late teens or twenties who received the yellow fever vaccine. Both conserved end residues are part of each CDR3. Fields, in order: J gene, V gene, D gene, clone size, CDR3 protein, CDR3 DNA. A D gene is named only where the DNA matches it firmly. The size of a clone is reported for some rows only, either as once, few or many, or as a class for expanded clones.

j_gene: TRBJ2-7; v_gene: TRBV12-3/TRBV12-4; d_gene: TRBD1; abundance: .; CDR3aa: CASSLIRTGLYEQYF; CDR3nt: TGTGCCAGCAGTTTAATTAGGACAGGGCTGTACGAGCAGTACTTC
j_gene: TRBJ2-7; v_gene: TRBV21-1; d_gene: .; abundance: .; CDR3aa: CASSSPGGGTYEQYF; CDR3nt: TGTGCCAGCAGTTCCCCCGGGGGCGGAACCTACGAGCAGTACTTC
j_gene: TRBJ2-5; v_gene: TRBV29-1; d_gene: .; abundance: once; CDR3aa: CSVDIGTQYF; CDR3nt: TGCAGCGTTGACATCGGGACCCAGTACTTC
j_gene: TRBJ2-7; v_gene: TRBV11-3; d_gene: TRBD2; abundance: .; CDR3aa: CASSFGGGEQYF; CDR3nt: TGTGCCAGCAGCTTCGGGGGGGGCGAGCAATACTTC
j_gene: TRBJ2-5; v_gene: TRBV3-1; d_gene: .; abundance: few; CDR3aa: CASSQETQYF; CDR3nt: TGTGCCAGCAGCCAAGAGACCCAGTACTTC
j_gene: TRBJ2-7; v_gene: TRBV18; d_gene: .; abundance: .; CDR3aa: CASSLGDTYYEQYF; CDR3nt: TGTGCCAGCTCACTTGGGGACACCTACTACGAGCAGTACTTC
j_gene: TRBJ1-4; v_gene: TRBV11-3; d_gene: .; abundance: .; CDR3aa: CASSLLKEKLFF; CDR3nt: TGTGCCAGCAGCTTACTTAAGGAAAAACTGTTTTTT
j_gene: TRBJ2-7; v_gene: TRBV11-3; d_gene: .; abundance: .; CDR3aa: CASSLAQDSSEQYF; CDR3nt: TGTGCCAGCAGCTTAGCCCAGGACTCAAGTGAGCAGTACTTC
j_gene: TRBJ2-7; v_gene: TRBV20-1; d_gene: .; abundance: .; CDR3aa: CSGRGRVSYEQYF; CDR3nt: TGCAGTGGGAGGGGGCGGGTATCCTACGAGCAGTACTTC
j_gene: TRBJ1-5; v_gene: TRBV7-2; d_gene: .; abundance: .; CDR3aa: CASSLEYQPQHF; CDR3nt: TGTGCCAGCAGCTTAGAATATCAGCCCCAGCATTTT
j_gene: TRBJ1-2; v_gene: TRBV4-1; d_gene: TRBD1; abundance: few; CDR3aa: CASSQRGQELIYGYTF; CDR3nt: TGCGCCAGCAGCCAAAGGGGACAGGAGCTAATCTATGGCTACACCTTC
j_gene: TRBJ1-2; v_gene: TRBV5-4; d_gene: .; abundance: once; CDR3aa: CASSLAKYYGYTF; CDR3nt: TGTGCCAGCAGCTTGGCGAAGTACTATGGCTACACCTTC
j_gene: TRBJ2-3; v_gene: TRBV29-1; d_gene: .; abundance: .; CDR3aa: CSVQGAGAEQYF; CDR3nt: TGCAGCGTTCAGGGAGCAGGAGCCGAGCAGTATTTT
j_gene: TRBJ1-5; v_gene: TRBV15; d_gene: .; abundance: few; CDR3aa: CATSRDLSRNQPQHF; CDR3nt: TGTGCCACCAGCAGAGATCTTTCCAGGAATCAGCCCCAGCATTTT
j_gene: TRBJ2-2; v_gene: TRBV11-1; d_gene: TRBD1; abundance: .; CDR3aa: CASSPQTGTGELFF; CDR3nt: TGTGCCAGCAGCCCTCAGACAGGGACCGGGGAGCTGTTTTTT
j_gene: TRBJ2-7; v_gene: TRBV28; d_gene: .; abundance: .; CDR3aa: CASSVHRPYEQYF; CDR3nt: TGTGCCAGCAGTGTCCATAGACCTTACGAGCAGTACTTC
j_gene: TRBJ1-1; v_gene: TRBV3-1; d_gene: .; abundance: .; CDR3aa: CASRLGANTEAFF; CDR3nt: TGTGCCAGCAGGCTGGGGGCGAACACTGAAGCTTTCTTT
j_gene: TRBJ2-7; v_gene: TRBV29-1; d_gene: TRBD1; abundance: .; CDR3aa: CSVGRTGASYEQYF; CDR3nt: TGCAGCGTTGGTAGGACAGGGGCATCCTACGAGCAGTACTTC
j_gene: TRBJ2-5; v_gene: TRBV29-1; d_gene: .; abundance: few; CDR3aa: CSVAPALQETQYF; CDR3nt: TGCAGCGTTGCACCGGCGCTCCAAGAGACCCAGTACTTC
j_gene: TRBJ2-7; v_gene: TRBV28; d_gene: TRBD1; abundance: .; CDR3aa: CASSSGQGPYEQYF; CDR3nt: TGTGCCAGCAGTTCGGGACAGGGACCCTACGAGCAGTACTTC
j_gene: TRBJ2-7; v_gene: TRBV5-4; d_gene: TRBD2; abundance: .; CDR3aa: CASSLRLAGDQQYF; CDR3nt: TGTGCCAGCAGCTTGAGACTAGCGGGAGACCAGCAGTACTTC
j_gene: TRBJ2-1; v_gene: TRBV19; d_gene: .; abundance: .; CDR3aa: CASSREFSYNEQFF; CDR3nt: TGTGCCAGTAGTCGGGAGTTCTCCTACAATGAACAGTTCTTC
j_gene: TRBJ2-7; v_gene: TRBV2; d_gene: TRBD1; abundance: .; CDR3aa: CASIEQGAYEQYF; CDR3nt: TGTGCCAGCATTGAACAGGGGGCATACGAGCAGTACTTC
j_gene: TRBJ1-5; v_gene: TRBV2; d_gene: .; abundance: .; CDR3aa: CASNGSNQPQHF; CDR3nt: TGTGCCAGCAATGGTAGCAATCAGCCCCAGCATTTT
j_gene: TRBJ2-3; v_gene: TRBV18; d_gene: .; abundance: .; CDR3aa: CASSRGTSTDTQYF; CDR3nt: TGTGCCAGCTCCCGGGGTACTAGCACAGATACGCAGTATTTT